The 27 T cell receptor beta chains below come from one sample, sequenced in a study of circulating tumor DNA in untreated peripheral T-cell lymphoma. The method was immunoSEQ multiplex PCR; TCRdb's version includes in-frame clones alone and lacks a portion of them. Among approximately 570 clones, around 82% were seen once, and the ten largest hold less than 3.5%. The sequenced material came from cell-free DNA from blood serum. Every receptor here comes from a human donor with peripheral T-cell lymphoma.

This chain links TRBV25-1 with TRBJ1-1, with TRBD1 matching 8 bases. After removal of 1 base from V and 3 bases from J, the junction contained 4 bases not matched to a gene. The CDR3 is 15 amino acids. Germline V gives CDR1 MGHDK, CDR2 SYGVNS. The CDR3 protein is CASSESSTGDTEAFF. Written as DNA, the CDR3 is TGTGCCAGCAGTGAATCTTCGACAGGGGACACTGAAGCTTTCTTT.

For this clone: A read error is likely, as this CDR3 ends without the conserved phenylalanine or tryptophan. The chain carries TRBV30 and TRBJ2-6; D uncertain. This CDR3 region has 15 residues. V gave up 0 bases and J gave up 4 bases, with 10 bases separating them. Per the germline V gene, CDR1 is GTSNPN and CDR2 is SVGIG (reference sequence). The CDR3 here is CAWSVLGSGANVLTL. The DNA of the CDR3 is TGTGCCTGGAGTGTACTGGGAAGCGGGGCCAACGTCCTGACTCTC.

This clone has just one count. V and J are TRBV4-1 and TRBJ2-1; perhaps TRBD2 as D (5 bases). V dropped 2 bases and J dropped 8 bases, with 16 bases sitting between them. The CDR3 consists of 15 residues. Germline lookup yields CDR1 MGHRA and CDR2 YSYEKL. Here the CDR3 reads CASSQFLLAVYEQFF. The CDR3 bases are TGCGCCAGCAGCCAATTTTTGCTAGCCGTCTATGAGCAGTTCTTC.

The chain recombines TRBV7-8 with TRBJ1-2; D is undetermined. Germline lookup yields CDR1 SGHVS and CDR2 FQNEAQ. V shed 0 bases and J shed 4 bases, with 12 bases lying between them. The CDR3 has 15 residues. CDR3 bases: TGTGCCAGCAGCTTAGCGTCCGGTGGACTCTATGGCTACACCTTC. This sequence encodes CASSLASGGLYGYTF.

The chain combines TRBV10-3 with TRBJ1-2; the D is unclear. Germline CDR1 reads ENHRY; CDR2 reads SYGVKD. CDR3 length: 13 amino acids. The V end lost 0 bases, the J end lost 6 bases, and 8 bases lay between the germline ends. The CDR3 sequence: CAISESSRDGYTF. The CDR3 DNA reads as TGTGCCATCAGTGAGTCTTCGCGTGATGGCTACACCTTC.

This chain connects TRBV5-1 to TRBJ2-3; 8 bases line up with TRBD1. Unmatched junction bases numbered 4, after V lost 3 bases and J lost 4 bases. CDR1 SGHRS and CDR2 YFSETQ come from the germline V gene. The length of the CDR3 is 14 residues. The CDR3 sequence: CASSWTGFADTQYF. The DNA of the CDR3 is TGCGCCAGCAGCTGGACAGGGTTCGCAGATACGCAGTATTTT.

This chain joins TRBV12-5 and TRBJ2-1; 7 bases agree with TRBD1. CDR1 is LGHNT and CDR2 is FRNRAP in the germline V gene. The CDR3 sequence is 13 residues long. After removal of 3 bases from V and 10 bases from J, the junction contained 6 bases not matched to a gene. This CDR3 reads CASGLEQGNEQFF. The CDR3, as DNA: TGTGCTAGTGGTTTAGAACAGGGGAACGAGCAGTTCTTC.

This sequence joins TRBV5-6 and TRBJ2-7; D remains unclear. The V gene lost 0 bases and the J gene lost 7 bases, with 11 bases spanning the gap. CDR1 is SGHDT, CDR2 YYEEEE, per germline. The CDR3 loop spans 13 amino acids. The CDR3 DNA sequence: TGTGCCAGCAGCTTGGGTTCGAAATGGGAGCAGTACTTC. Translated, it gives CASSLGSKWEQYF.

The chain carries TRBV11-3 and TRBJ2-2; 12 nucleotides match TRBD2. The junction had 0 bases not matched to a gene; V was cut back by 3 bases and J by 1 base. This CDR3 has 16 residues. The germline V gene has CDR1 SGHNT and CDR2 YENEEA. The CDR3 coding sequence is TGTGCCAGCAGCTTGACTAGCGGGAGGAACACCGGGGAGCTGTTTTTT. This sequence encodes CASSLTSGRNTGELFF.

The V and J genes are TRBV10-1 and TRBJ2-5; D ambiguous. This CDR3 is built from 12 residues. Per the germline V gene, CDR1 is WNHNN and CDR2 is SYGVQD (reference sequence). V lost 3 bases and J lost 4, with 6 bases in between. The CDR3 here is CASSDNVETQYF. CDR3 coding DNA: TGCGCCAGCAGTGATAACGTAGAGACCCAGTACTTC.

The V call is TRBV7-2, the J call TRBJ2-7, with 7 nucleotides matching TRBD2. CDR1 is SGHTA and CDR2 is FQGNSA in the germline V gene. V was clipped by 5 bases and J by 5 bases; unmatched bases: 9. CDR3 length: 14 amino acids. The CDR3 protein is CASSPRAGVHEQYF. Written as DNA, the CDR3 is TGTGCCAGCAGCCCTAGGGCGGGGGTCCACGAGCAGTACTTC.

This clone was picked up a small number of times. CDR3 DNA: TGTGCCAGCAGTTTAGTGAGGGGAGCTGCAGCTTTCTTT. Its translation: CASSLVRGAAAFF. The chain recombines TRBV28 with TRBJ1-1; weak D call: TRBD1 (5 bases). There are 13 residues in the CDR3. Germline CDR1 MDHEN, CDR2 SYDVKM. V was pared by 2 bases and J by 10 bases, with 14 bases between.

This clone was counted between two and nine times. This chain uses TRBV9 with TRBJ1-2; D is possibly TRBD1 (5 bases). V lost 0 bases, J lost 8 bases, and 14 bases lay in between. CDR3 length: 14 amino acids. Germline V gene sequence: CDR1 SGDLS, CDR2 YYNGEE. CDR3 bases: TGTGCCAGCAGCGTAGCGCCCGGGGGTTACGGCTACACCTTC. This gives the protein CASSVAPGGYGYTF.

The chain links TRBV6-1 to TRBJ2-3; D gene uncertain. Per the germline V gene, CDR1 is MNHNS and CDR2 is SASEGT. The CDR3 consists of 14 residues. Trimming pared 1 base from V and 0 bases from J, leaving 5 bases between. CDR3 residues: CASSEGASTDTQYF. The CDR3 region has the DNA TGTGCCAGCAGTGAAGGTGCTAGCACAGATACGCAGTATTTT.

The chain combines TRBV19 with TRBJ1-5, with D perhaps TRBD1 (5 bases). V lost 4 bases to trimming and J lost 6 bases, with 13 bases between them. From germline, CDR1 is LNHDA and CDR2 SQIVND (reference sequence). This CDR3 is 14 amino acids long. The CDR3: CASSTGGGGQPQHF. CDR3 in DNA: TGTGCCAGTAGTACCGGGGGGGGTGGTCAGCCCCAGCATTTT.

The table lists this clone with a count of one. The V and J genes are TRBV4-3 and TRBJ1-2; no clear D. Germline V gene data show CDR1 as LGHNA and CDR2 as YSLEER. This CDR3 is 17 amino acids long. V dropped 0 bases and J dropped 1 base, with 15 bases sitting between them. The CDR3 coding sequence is TGCGCCAGCAGCCAAGATTGGACTACAGTTTATAACTATGGCTACACCTTC. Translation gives CASSQDWTTVYNYGYTF.

The CDR3 protein is CAWSVGQGRQFF. The CDR3 nucleotides read TGTGCCTGGAGCGTGGGCCAGGGGAGGCAGTTCTTC. The chain is built from TRBV30 and TRBJ2-1, with TRBD1 as a possible D gene (6 bases). Germline CDR1 GTSNPN, CDR2 SVGIG (reference sequence). Trimming cost V 3 bases and J 12 bases, with 15 bases left between them. The CDR3 covers 12 residues.

The CDR3 DNA follows: TGCGCCAGCAGCCTCTGCCGAGGACGTCAAAGTCGGGCCAACGTCCTGACTTTC. Translation: CASSLCRGRQSRANVLTF. The genes are TRBV4-3 and TRBJ2-6; no clear D. Trimming took off 4 bases at V and 5 bases at J, with 21 bases between the two ends. This CDR3 is 18 amino acids long. The germline gives CDR1 LGHNA, CDR2 YSLEER.

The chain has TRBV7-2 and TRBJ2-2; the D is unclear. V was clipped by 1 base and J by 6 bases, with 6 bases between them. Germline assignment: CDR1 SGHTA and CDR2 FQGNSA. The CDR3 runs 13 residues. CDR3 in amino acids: CASSLVAPGELFF. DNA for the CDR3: TGTGCCAGCAGCTTAGTGGCCCCCGGGGAGCTGTTTTTT.

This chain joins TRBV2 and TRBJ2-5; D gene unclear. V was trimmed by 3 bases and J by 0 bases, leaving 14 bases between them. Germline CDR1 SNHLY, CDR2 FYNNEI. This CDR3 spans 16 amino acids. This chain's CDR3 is CASSDFPRGNQETQYF. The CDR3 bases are TGTGCCAGCAGTGACTTTCCCCGCGGTAACCAAGAGACCCAGTACTTC.

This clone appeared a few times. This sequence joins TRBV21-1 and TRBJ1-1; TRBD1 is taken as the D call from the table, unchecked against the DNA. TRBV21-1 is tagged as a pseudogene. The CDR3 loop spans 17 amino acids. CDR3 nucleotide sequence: TGTGCCAGCAGCAATAGACAGGGAAGAAATTGTGGCACTGAAGCTTTCTTT. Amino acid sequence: CASSNRQGRNCGTEAFF.

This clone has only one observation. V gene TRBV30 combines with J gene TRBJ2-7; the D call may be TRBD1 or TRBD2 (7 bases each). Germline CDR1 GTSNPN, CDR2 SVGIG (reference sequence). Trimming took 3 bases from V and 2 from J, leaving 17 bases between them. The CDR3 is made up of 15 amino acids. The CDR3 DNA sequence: TGTGCCTGGAGCCCGGGACAGCGGGGAACCTACGAGCAGTACTTC. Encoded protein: CAWSPGQRGTYEQYF.

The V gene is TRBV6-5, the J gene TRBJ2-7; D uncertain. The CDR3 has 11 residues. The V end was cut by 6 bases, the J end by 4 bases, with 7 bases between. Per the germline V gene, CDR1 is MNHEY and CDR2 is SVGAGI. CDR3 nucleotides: TGTGCCAGCAGAGATCCTTACGAGCAGTACTTC. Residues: CASRDPYEQYF.

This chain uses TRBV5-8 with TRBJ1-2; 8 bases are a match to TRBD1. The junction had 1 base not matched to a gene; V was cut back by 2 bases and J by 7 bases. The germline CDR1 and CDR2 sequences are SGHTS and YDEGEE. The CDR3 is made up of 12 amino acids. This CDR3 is CASSLGQGGYTF. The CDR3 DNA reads TGTGCCAGCAGCTTAGGACAGGGTGGCTACACCTTC.

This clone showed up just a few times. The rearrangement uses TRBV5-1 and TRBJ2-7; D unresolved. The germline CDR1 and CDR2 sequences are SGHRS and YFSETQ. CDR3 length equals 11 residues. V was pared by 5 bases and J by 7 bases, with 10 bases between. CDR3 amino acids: CASRNLVEQYF. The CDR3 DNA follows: TGCGCCAGCAGGAACCTTGTTGAGCAGTACTTC. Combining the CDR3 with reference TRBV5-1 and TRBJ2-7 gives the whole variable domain KAGVTQTPRYLIKTRGQQVTLSCSPISGHRSVSWYQQTPGQGLQFLFEYFSETQRNKGNFPGRFSGRQFSNSRSEMNVSTLELGDSALYLCASRNLVEQYFGPGTRLTVT.

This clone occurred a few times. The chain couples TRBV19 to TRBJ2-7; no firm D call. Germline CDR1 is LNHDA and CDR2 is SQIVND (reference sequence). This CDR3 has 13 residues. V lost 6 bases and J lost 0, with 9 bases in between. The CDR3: CASSATDSYEQYF. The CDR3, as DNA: TGTGCCAGTAGCGCCACCGACTCCTACGAGCAGTACTTC.

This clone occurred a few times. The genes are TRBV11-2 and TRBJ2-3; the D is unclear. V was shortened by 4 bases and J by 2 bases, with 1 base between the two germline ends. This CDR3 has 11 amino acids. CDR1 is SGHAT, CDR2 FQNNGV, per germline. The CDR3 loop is CASSSTDTQYF. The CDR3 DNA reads TGTGCCAGCAGCTCCACAGATACGCAGTATTTT.